Included here is one T cell receptor beta chain sequence, with context. Its antigen is undetermined. This specimen belongs to a study of CD8 T cell repertoires and HIV-1 epitope variants. Looking at the study overall: Twenty-five autologous and known Gag and Nef epitope variant peptides each stimulated T cells separately.

TCRdb keeps only in-frame clones here, not all; method: immunoSEQ multiplex PCR. The data contain approximately 90,000 clones, roughly 77% of them seen just once; the ten biggest clones take up roughly 26%. Study results and limitations: Only beta chains were identified, marking proliferation to antigen, not function.

Sequenced sample: uncultured baseline CD8+ T cells from peripheral blood mononuclear cells (PBMCs). This TCR was recovered from a male donor with HIV.

The CDR3: CASRTGFDTDTQYF. CDR3 nucleotides: TGTGCCAGTCGGACAGGGTTTGACACAGATACGCAGTATTTT. The chain recombines TRBV19 with TRBJ2-3, with TRBD1 matching 8 bases. This CDR3 is 14 amino acids long. Trimming cost V 8 bases and J 2 bases; bases outside gene matches: 6. Per the germline V gene, CDR1 is LNHDA and CDR2 is SQIVND (reference sequence).